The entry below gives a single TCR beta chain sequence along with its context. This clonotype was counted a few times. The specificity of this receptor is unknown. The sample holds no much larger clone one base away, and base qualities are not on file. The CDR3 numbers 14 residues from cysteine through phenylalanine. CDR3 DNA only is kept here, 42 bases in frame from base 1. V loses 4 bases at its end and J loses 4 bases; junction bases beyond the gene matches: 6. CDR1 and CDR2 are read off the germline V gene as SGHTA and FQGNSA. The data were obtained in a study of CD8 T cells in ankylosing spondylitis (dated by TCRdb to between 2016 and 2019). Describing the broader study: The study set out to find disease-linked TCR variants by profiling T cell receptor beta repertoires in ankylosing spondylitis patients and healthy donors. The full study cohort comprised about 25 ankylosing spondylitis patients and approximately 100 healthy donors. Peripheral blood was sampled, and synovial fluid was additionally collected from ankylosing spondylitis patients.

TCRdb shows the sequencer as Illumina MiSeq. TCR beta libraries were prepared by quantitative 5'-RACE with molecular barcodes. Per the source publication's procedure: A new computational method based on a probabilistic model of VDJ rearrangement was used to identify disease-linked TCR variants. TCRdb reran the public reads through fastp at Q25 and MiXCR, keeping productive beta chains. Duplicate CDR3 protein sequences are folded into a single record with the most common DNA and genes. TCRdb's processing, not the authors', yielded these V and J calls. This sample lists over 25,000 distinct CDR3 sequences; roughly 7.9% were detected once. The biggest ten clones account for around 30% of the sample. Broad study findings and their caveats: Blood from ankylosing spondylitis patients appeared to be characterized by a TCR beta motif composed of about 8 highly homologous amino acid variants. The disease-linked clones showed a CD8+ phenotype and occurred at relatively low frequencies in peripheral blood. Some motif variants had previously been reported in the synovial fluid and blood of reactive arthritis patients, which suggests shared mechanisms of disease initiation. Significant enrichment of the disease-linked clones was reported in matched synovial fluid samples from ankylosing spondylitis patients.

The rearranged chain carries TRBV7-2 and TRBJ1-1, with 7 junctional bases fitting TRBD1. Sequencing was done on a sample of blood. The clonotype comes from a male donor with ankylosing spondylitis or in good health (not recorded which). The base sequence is TGTGCCAGCAGCTCTACAGGGGCCGGCACTGAAGCTTTCTTT. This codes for CASSSTGAGTEAFF.